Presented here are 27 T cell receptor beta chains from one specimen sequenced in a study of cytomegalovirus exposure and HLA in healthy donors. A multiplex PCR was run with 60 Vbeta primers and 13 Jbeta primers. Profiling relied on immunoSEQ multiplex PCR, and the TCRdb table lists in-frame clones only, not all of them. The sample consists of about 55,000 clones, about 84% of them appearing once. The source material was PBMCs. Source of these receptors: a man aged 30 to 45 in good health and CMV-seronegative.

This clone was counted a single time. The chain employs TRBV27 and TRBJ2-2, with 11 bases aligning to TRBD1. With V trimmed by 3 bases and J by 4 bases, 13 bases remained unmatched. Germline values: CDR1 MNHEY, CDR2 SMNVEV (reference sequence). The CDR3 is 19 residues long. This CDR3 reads CASSLRWTGGAKGTGELFF. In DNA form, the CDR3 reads TGTGCCAGCAGTTTGAGGTGGACAGGGGGCGCAAAGGGCACCGGGGAGCTGTTTTTT.

The CDR3 DNA follows: TGTGCCAGCAGTGACGGGAGCTCCTACAATGAGCAGTTCTTC. It codes for CASSDGSSYNEQFF. The chain couples TRBV2 to TRBJ2-1; D possibly corresponds to TRBD2 (6 bases). The CDR3 covers 14 residues. V was trimmed by 3 bases and J by 0 bases, leaving 6 bases between them. CDR1 SNHLY and CDR2 FYNNEI come from the germline V gene.

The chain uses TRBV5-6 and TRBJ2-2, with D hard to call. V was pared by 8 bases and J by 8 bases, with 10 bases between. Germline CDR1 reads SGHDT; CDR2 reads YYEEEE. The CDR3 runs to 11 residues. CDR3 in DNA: TGTGCCAGTGCTTTCCGGGGGGAGCTGTTTTTT. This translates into CASAFRGELFF.

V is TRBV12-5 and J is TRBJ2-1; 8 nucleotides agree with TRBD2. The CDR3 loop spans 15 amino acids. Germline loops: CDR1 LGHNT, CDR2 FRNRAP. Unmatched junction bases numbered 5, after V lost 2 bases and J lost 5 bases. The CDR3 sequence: CASGLSGSSHNEQFF. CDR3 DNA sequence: TGTGCTAGTGGTTTGAGCGGGAGCAGCCACAATGAGCAGTTCTTC.

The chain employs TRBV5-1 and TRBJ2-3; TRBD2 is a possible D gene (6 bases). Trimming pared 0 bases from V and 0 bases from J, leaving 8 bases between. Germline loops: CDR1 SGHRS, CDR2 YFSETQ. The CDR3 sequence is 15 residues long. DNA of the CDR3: TGCGCCAGCAGCTTGGGGCTAGCGAGCACAGATACGCAGTATTTT. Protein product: CASSLGLASTDTQYF.

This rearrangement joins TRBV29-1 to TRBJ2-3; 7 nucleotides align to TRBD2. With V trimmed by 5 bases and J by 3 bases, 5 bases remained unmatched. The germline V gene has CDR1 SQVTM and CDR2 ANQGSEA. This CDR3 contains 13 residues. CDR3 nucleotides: TGCAGCGTTAAGGGGACTATTACAGATACGCAGTATTTT. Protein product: CSVKGTITDTQYF.

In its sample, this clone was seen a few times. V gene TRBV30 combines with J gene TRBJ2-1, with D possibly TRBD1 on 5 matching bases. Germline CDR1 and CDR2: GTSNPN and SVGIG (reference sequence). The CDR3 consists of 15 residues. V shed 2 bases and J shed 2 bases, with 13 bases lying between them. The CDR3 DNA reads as TGTGCCTGGAGTCCAGGCGCAGGGACCTACAATGAGCAGTTCTTC. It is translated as CAWSPGAGTYNEQFF.

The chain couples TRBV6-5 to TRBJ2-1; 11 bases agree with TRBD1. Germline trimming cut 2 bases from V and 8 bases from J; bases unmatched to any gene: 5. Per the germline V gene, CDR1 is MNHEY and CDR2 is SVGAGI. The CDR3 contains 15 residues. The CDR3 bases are TGTGCCAGCAGTTACCCGGGACAGGGGGTCGATGAGCAGTTCTTC. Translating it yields CASSYPGQGVDEQFF.

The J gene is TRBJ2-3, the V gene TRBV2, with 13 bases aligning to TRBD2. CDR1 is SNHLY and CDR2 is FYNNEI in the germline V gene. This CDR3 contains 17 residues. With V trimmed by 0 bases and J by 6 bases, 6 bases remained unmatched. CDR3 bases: TGTGCCAGCAGTGAAGCTCCACTAGCGGGGGGGCAGGATACGCAGTATTTT. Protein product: CASSEAPLAGGQDTQYF.

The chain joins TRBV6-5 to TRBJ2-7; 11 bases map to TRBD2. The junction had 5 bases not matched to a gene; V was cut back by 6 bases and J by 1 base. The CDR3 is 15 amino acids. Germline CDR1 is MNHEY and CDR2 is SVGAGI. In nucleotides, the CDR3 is TGTGCCAGCAGACGTGGGACTAGCGGATCCTACGAGCAGTACTTC. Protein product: CASRRGTSGSYEQYF.

This CDR3 is CASSSREGFNSPLHF. Written as DNA, the CDR3 is TGTGCCAGCAGTTCGAGGGAGGGATTTAATTCACCCCTCCACTTT. The rearrangement links TRBV6-5 to TRBJ1-6; no clear D gene. V was pared by 4 bases and J by 6 bases, with 13 bases between. In germline, CDR1 is MNHEY, CDR2 SVGAGI. CDR3 size: 15 residues.

The CDR3 is CASSSGVFRGSNQPQHF. Written as DNA, the CDR3 is TGTGCCAGCAGCTCTGGAGTATTCAGGGGCAGCAATCAGCCCCAGCATTTT. The J gene is TRBJ1-5, the V gene TRBV5-8; maybe TRBD1 (6 bases). Trimming took 3 bases from V and 1 from J, leaving 17 bases between them. Germline V gives CDR1 SGHTS, CDR2 YDEGEE. The length of the CDR3 is 17 residues.

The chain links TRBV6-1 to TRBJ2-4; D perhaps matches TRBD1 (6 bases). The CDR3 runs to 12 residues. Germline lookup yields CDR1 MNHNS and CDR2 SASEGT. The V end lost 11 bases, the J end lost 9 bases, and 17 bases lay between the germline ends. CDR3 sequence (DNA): TGTGCCGCCAGCAGGGAAGGGGGCATTCAGTACTTC. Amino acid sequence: CAASREGGIQYF.

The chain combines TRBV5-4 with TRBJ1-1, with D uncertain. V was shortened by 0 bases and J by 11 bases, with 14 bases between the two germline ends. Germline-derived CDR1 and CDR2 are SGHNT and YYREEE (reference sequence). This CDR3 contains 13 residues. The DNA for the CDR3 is TGTGCCAGCAGCTTGGCCGGAACTCCCGGGGCTTTCTTT. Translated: CASSLAGTPGAFF. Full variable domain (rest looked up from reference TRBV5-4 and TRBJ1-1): ETGVTQSPTHLIKTRGQQVTLRCSSQSGHNTVSWYQQALGQGPQFIFQYYREEENGRGNFPPRFSGLQFPNYSSELNVNALELDDSALYLCASSLAGTPGAFFGQGTRLTVV.

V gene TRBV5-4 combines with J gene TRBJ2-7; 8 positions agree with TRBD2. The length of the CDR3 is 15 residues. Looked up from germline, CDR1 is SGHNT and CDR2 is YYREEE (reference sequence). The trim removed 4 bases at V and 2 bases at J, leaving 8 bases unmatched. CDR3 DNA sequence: TGTGCCAGCAGCCCCGGACTAGCATCAACCTACGAGCAGTACTTC. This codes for CASSPGLASTYEQYF.

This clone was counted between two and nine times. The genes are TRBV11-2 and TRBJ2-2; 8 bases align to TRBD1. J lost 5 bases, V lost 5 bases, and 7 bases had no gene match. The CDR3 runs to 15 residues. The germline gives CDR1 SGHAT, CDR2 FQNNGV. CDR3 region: CASSITGGVTGELFF. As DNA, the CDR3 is TGTGCCAGCAGCATCACAGGGGGAGTTACCGGGGAGCTGTTTTTT.

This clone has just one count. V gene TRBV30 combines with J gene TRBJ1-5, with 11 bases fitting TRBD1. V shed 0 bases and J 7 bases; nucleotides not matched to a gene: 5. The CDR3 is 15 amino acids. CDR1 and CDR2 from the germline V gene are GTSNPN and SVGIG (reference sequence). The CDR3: CAWSVGTGGGQPQHF. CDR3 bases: TGTGCCTGGAGTGTAGGGACAGGGGGTGGGCAGCCCCAGCATTTT.

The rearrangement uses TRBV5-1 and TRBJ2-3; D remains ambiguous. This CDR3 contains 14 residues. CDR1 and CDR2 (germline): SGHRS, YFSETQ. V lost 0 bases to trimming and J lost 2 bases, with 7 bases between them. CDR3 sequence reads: CASSLGVATDTQYF. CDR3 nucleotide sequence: TGCGCCAGCAGCTTGGGAGTAGCCACAGATACGCAGTATTTT.

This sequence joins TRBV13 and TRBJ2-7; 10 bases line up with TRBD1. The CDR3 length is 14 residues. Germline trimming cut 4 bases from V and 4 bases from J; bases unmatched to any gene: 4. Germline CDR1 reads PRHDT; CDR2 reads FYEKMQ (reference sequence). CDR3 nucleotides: TGTGCCAGCAGCTCTGGGACAGGGGCGTACGAGCAGTACTTC. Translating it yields CASSSGTGAYEQYF.

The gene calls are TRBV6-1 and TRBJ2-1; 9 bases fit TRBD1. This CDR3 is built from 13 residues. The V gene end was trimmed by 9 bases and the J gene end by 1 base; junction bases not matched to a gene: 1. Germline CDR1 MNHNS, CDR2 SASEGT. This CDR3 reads CASGQGSYNEQFF. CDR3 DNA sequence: TGTGCCAGTGGACAGGGGTCCTACAATGAGCAGTTCTTC.

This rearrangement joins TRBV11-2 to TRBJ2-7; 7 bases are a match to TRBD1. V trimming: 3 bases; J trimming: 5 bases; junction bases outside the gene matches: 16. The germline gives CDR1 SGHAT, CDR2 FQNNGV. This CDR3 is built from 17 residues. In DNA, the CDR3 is TGTGCCAGCAGCTTCTTTAAAACCTTTCGACAGGGCGACGAGCAGTACTTC. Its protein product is CASSFFKTFRQGDEQYF.

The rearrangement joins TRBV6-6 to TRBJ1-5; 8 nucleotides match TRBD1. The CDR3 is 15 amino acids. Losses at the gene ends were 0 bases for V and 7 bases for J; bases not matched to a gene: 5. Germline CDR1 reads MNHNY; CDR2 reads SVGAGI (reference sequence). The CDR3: CASSYSTGEDQPQHF. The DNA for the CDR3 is TGTGCCAGCAGTTACTCGACAGGGGAGGACCAGCCCCAGCATTTT.

CDR3 sequence: CASSRASTDTQYF. CDR3 nucleotide sequence: TGTGCCAGTAGTAGGGCCAGCACAGATACGCAGTATTTT. The chain carries TRBV19 and TRBJ2-3; D remains ambiguous. Germline V gives CDR1 LNHDA, CDR2 SQIVND (reference sequence). The CDR3 sequence is 13 residues long. V was shortened by 4 bases and J by 0 bases, with 5 bases between the two germline ends.

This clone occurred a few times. Here the CDR3 reads CASSPLQGSYNEQFF. CDR3 DNA: TGTGCCAGCAGCCCGCTACAGGGATCCTACAATGAGCAGTTCTTC. This chain joins TRBV5-8 and TRBJ2-1; D possibly corresponds to TRBD1 (6 bases). CDR3 size: 15 residues. V lost 4 bases, J lost 1 base, and 12 bases lay in between. CDR1 is SGHTS and CDR2 is YDEGEE in the germline V gene.

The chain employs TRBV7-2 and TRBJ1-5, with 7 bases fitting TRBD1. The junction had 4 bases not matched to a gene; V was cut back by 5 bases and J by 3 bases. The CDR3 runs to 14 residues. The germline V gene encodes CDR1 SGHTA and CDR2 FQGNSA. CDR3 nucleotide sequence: TGTGCCAGCAGCCGGGACAGTCCCAATCAGCCCCAGCATTTT. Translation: CASSRDSPNQPQHF.

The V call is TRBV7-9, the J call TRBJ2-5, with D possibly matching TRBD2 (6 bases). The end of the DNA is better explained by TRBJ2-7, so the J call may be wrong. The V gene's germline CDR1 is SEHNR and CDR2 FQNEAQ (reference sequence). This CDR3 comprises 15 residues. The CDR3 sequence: CASSQSSGQGHEQYF. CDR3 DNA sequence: TGTGCCAGCAGCCAAAGCAGCGGGCAGGGCCACGAGCAGTACTTC.

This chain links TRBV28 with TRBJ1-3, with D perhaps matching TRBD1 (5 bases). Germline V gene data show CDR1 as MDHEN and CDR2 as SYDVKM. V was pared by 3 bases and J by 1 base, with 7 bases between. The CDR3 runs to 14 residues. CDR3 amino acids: CASSFGGSGNTIYF. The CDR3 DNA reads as TGTGCCAGCAGTTTCGGGGGGTCTGGAAACACCATATATTTT.